The clone carrying this T cell receptor beta chain showed up just a few times. Antigen: not known. TCRdb's copy holds only in-frame clones and misses some; the assay was immunoSEQ multiplex PCR. This table has about 140,000 clones, approximately 80% appearing once. The data stem from a study of cytotoxic CD8 clonotypes in ibrutinib-treated CLL. Study-wide findings and caveats: Contraction or stability on treatment characterized the public clonotypes, which were uncommon.

Germline V gene sequence: CDR1 SGHTA, CDR2 FQGTGA. V lost 5 bases and J 3 bases, leaving 14 bases between the germline ends. CDR3 size: 15 residues. The sample consisted of PBMCs, taken after 36 months of ibrutinib treatment. The chain combines TRBV7-3 with TRBJ2-1; possible D gene TRBD2, 6 bases. The receptor was isolated from a human donor with chronic lymphocytic leukemia. CDR3 in amino acids: CASSVSSGRYNEQFF. The CDR3 nucleotides are TGTGCCAGCAGCGTCAGTAGCGGACGCTACAATGAGCAGTTCTTC.